Reported below is one T cell receptor (beta chain). The CDR3 loop spans 14 amino acids. In germline, CDR1 is SGHRS, CDR2 YFSETQ. J gave up 6 bases and V 3 bases, and 4 bases lay outside the gene matches. The sample comes from a study of blood T cell repertoires in COVID-19. Measured with immunoSEQ multiplex PCR; TCRdb has only the in-frame clones, and not every one. This sample has fewer than 120,000 clones, with about 85% found just once. This rearrangement joins TRBV5-1 to TRBJ2-1; 9 positions agree with TRBD1. The clonotype was recovered from a human donor in a cohort sampled during active COVID-19. The sequenced sample was peripheral blood. The CDR3 region has the DNA TGCGCCAGCAGCTCGGCGGGACAGGGCAATGAGCAGTTCTTC. Protein product: CASSSAGQGNEQFF.